The 19 T cell receptor beta chains below were found in one sample sequenced in a study of cytomegalovirus exposure and HLA in healthy donors. The study ran its PCR with 60 Vbeta and 13 Jbeta primers. Measured with immunoSEQ multiplex PCR; TCRdb has only the in-frame clones, and not every one. In the table there are around 120,000 clones, around three quarters of which are singletons. The sample comprised PBMCs. These TCRs come from a man between 45 and 60 years old in good health and CMV-seropositive.

The genes are TRBV6-1 and TRBJ2-3; possible D gene TRBD1, 5 bases. Germline CDR1 and CDR2: MNHNS and SASEGT. Trimming pared 7 bases from V and 2 bases from J, leaving 13 bases between. The CDR3 is made up of 14 amino acids. CDR3 sequence reads: CASKIGHNTDTQYF. The CDR3 DNA sequence: TGTGCCAGCAAAATTGGACATAACACAGATACGCAGTATTTT.

The genes are TRBV5-1 and TRBJ2-7; a weak D match, TRBD1 (6 bases). Germline V CDR1 and CDR2: SGHRS, YFSETQ. Trimming stripped 7 bases from V and 0 bases from J, with 11 bases between. CDR3 size: 13 residues. For the CDR3, the DNA is TGCGCCAGCGGGAACAGGGCCTCCTACGAGCAGTACTTC. Translated: CASGNRASYEQYF.

The chain links TRBV4-1 to TRBJ1-1; D not certain. The CDR3 spans 13 residues. Trimming shortened V by 5 bases and J by 3 bases, and 10 bases separated the two germline ends. The germline CDR1 and CDR2 sequences are MGHRA and YSYEKL. Here the CDR3 reads CASSYQAHTEAFF. Written as DNA, the CDR3 is TGCGCCAGCAGCTACCAGGCCCACACTGAAGCTTTCTTT.

This clone has just a few counts. The chain carries TRBV5-6 and TRBJ1-1, with 12 bases identical to TRBD1. In germline, CDR1 is SGHDT, CDR2 YYEEEE. The CDR3 has 16 amino acids. V trimming: 3 bases; J trimming: 4 bases; junction bases outside the gene matches: 7. CDR3 in DNA: TGTGCCAGCAGCTGGGGGACAGGGGGCGTTGGCACTGAAGCTTTCTTT. Translating gives CASSWGTGGVGTEAFF.

This sequence joins TRBV5-1 and TRBJ2-5; 9 positions agree with TRBD1. The J segment lost 7 bases and the V segment lost 1 base, leaving 11 bases of the junction unmatched. This CDR3 is built from 16 residues. The germline CDR1 and CDR2 sequences are SGHRS and YFSETQ. The CDR3 is CASSLMGQGNLGTQYF. The CDR3 nucleotides read TGCGCCAGCAGCTTGATGGGACAGGGAAATTTAGGGACCCAGTACTTC. Based on the CDR3 plus reference TRBV5-1 and TRBJ2-5, the full variable domain is KAGVTQTPRYLIKTRGQQVTLSCSPISGHRSVSWYQQTPGQGLQFLFEYFSETQRNKGNFPGRFSGRQFSNSRSEMNVSTLELGDSALYLCASSLMGQGNLGTQYFGPGTRLLVL.

The chain joins TRBV4-1 to TRBJ2-1, with 7 bases lining up with TRBD2. The CDR3 loop spans 16 amino acids. The junction had 7 bases not matched to a gene; V was cut back by 1 base and J by 4 bases. Per the germline V gene, CDR1 is MGHRA and CDR2 is YSYEKL. CDR3 in DNA: TGCGCCAGCAGCCAAGTGAATTTGGGACTATACAATGAGCAGTTCTTC. It codes for CASSQVNLGLYNEQFF.

This clone was detected only once. The chain links TRBV7-9 to TRBJ2-3; TRBD2 matches at 9 bases. CDR3 length: 17 residues. Trimming at V came to 5 bases and at J to 2 bases, leaving 11 bases not matched to a gene. From germline, CDR1 is SEHNR and CDR2 FQNEAQ (reference sequence). CDR3 in amino acids: CASSPPAGGPLTDTQYF. The CDR3 region has the DNA TGTGCCAGCAGCCCCCCGGCGGGAGGGCCCCTCACAGATACGCAGTATTTT.

The V call is TRBV19, the J call TRBJ1-4; weak D call: TRBD1 (6 bases). The CDR3 runs 14 residues. The germline V and J ends were trimmed by 7 bases and 1 base, with 10 bases remaining between them. CDR1 and CDR2 (germline): LNHDA, SQIVND (reference sequence). Written as DNA, the CDR3 is TGTGCCAGTACCGAGACAGGAACTAATGAAAAACTGTTTTTT. The encoded protein is CASTETGTNEKLFF.

This clone was counted a few times. The chain joins TRBV7-8 to TRBJ1-2; perhaps TRBD1 as D (6 bases). This CDR3 has 13 residues. V lost 6 bases, J lost 6 bases, and 14 bases lay in between. The germline CDR1 and CDR2 sequences are SGHVS and FQNEAQ. CDR3: CASSYREEDGYTF. CDR3 DNA sequence: TGTGCCAGCAGTTACAGGGAAGAGGATGGCTACACCTTC. The full variable domain, in which reference TRBV7-8 and TRBJ1-2 provide the parts outside the CDR3, is GAGVSQSPRYKVAKRGQDVALRCDPISGHVSLFWYQQALGQGPEFLTYFQNEAQLDKSGLPSDRFFAERPEGSVSTLKIQRTQQEDSAVYLCASSYREEDGYTFGSGTRLTVV.

This clone showed up just once. At one end, the junction sequence differs from germline, possibly due to a read error. The chain joins TRBV5-4 to TRBJ2-1, with 9 bases matching TRBD1. Germline CDR1 and CDR2: SGHNT and YYREEE (reference sequence). The CDR3 sequence is 13 residues long. This chain's CDR3 is CASSLKGGTGRLF. The CDR3 bases are TGTGCCAGCAGCTTAAAGGGCGGGACAGGGAGGCTCTTC. Looking up the rest from reference TRBV5-4 and TRBJ2-1 gives the full variable domain: ETGVTQSPTHLIKTRGQQVTLRCSSQSGHNTVSWYQQALGQGPQFIFQYYREEENGRGNFPPRFSGLQFPNYSSELNVNALELDDSALYLCASSLKGGTGRLFGPGTRLTVL.

V gene TRBV2 combines with J gene TRBJ1-5; 7 bases align to TRBD1. Unmatched junction bases numbered 9, after V lost 6 bases and J lost 4 bases. Per germline, CDR1 SNHLY and CDR2 FYNNEI. The length of the CDR3 is 15 residues. The CDR3 spells CASSPGQVPNQPQHF. The CDR3 DNA reads TGTGCCAGCAGCCCCGGACAGGTCCCGAATCAGCCCCAGCATTTT. The full variable domain, rest sourced from reference TRBV2 and TRBJ1-5, is EPEVTQTPSHQVTQMGQEVILRCVPISNHLYFYWYRQILGQKVEFLVSFYNNEISEKSEIFDDQFSVERPDGSNFTLKIRSTKLEDSAMYFCASSPGQVPNQPQHFGDGTRLSIL.

The genes are TRBV30 and TRBJ2-1, with 14 bases aligning to TRBD2. CDR3 length: 16 residues. Trimming removed 2 bases from V and 7 bases from J; junction bases left unmatched: 7. Per the germline V gene, CDR1 is GTSNPN and CDR2 is SVGIG (reference sequence). CDR3 bases: TGTGCCTGGAGTCCCGGGACTAGCGGGAGTTGGAATGAGCAGTTCTTC. Residues: CAWSPGTSGSWNEQFF.

This sequence joins TRBV21-1 and TRBJ2-5; the table's D call of TRBD2 was not tested on the DNA. TRBV21-1 constitutes a pseudogene. This CDR3 has 13 residues. The CDR3 loop is CAPTEGLQETQYF. The CDR3 DNA is TGTGCCCCCACCGAGGGTCTTCAAGAGACCCAGTACTTC.

This chain joins TRBV4-1 and TRBJ2-5, with D possibly TRBD2 on 5 matching bases. The J call could be wrong; TRBJ2-7 is a better fit for the DNA end. The CDR3 extends over 16 amino acids. Looked up from germline, CDR1 is MGHRA and CDR2 is YSYEKL. In DNA form, the CDR3 reads TGCGCCAGCAGCTCCCGTGGACTTGCTAGCTTCTACGAGCAGTACTTC. Protein sequence: CASSSRGLASFYEQYF.

This rearrangement joins TRBV2 to TRBJ2-5; 10 nucleotides match TRBD1. With 4 bases clipped from V and 2 bases from J, the junction kept 4 bases outside the gene matches. Germline-derived CDR1 and CDR2 are SNHLY and FYNNEI. The CDR3 loop spans 15 amino acids. DNA of the CDR3: TGTGCCAGCAGTGTAGCGGGACAGGGGCAAGAGACCCAGTACTTC. Its protein product is CASSVAGQGQETQYF.

The rearrangement joins TRBV19 to TRBJ1-1; 10 bases line up with TRBD1. CDR1 and CDR2 (germline): LNHDA, SQIVND (reference sequence). The CDR3 contains 14 residues. The V segment lost 4 bases and the J segment 6 bases; nucleotides outside the gene matches: 5. The chain's CDR3 is CASSRDGQGAEAFF. CDR3 DNA: TGTGCCAGTAGTAGAGACGGACAGGGGGCTGAAGCTTTCTTT.

Only a few counts were recorded for this clone. The chain couples TRBV30 to TRBJ1-5, with 7 bases identical to TRBD1. J lost 5 bases, V lost 4 bases, and 20 bases had no gene match. CDR1 is GTSNPN, CDR2 SVGIG, per germline (reference sequence). The CDR3 is 18 residues long. This chain's CDR3 is CAWTPGQWRRGEDQPQHF. Written as DNA, the CDR3 is TGTGCCTGGACTCCGGGACAGTGGCGTCGAGGAGAAGATCAGCCCCAGCATTTT.

The chain recombines TRBV6-5 with TRBJ2-3; 11 bases fit TRBD2. The trim removed 6 bases at V and 1 base at J, leaving 3 bases unmatched. The CDR3 is 15 residues long. From germline, CDR1 is MNHEY and CDR2 SVGAGI. CDR3 loop: CASRFSGRGTDTQYF. The CDR3 DNA sequence: TGTGCCAGCAGGTTTAGCGGGAGGGGCACAGATACGCAGTATTTT.

The rearrangement links TRBV11-2 to TRBJ2-6; D is uncertain. This CDR3 is built from 20 residues. The germline V and J ends were trimmed by 0 bases and 0 bases, with 18 bases remaining between them. Germline V gives CDR1 SGHAT, CDR2 FQNNGV. CDR3 nucleotide sequence: TGTGCCAGCAGCTTAGATCGGTTCTGGGCAGTAAGCTCTGGGGCCAACGTCCTGACTTTC. Its protein product is CASSLDRFWAVSSGANVLTF.